Below are 3 T cell receptor beta chains sequenced from a single sample in a study of patients and donors after allogeneic stem cell transplantation (dated by TCRdb to about 2020). The library was obtained by RT-PCR. TCRdb lists the instrument as NextSeq 550. TCRdb reanalyzed the raw reads on its own, using fastp at Q25 for trimming and MiXCR for clone calling, and kept in-frame beta chains. Rows matching on CDR3 protein sequence are summarized as one entry with the most common DNA and genes. In this sample the table shows fewer than 500,000 distinct CDR3 sequences, roughly 17% of which occur a single time. The biggest ten clones account for just over 7% of the sample. Sequenced: blood, either unsorted or a sorted T cell fraction (not recorded which). These receptors all stem from a human donor who was either an allogeneic HSCT recipient or a stem cell or donor lymphocyte infusion donor (not recorded which). It is not recorded whose cells these are; they may come from a transplant donor.

In its sample, this clonotype was seen a few times. This sequence joins TRBV5-1 and TRBJ1-2; D remains unclear. Germline V lookup: CDR1 SGHRS, CDR2 YFSETQ. The CDR3 has 16 amino acids. Between the trimmed V and J ends, which lost 0 bases and 4 bases, there was a span of 16 bases. This CDR3 reads CASSLGSLAWTYGYTF. The DNA of the CDR3 is TGCGCCAGCAGCTTGGGCTCTTTGGCTTGGACCTATGGCTACACCTTC.

The chain carries TRBV9 and TRBJ1-4, with D possibly being TRBD1 (5 bases). CDR3 length equals 15 residues. CDR1 is SGDLS and CDR2 is YYNGEE in the germline V gene. V was shortened by 0 bases and J by 6 bases, with 12 bases between the two germline ends. CDR3 in DNA: TGTGCCAGCAGCGTAGGAGGGGCTTTGTATGAAAAACTGTTTTTT. This sequence encodes CASSVGGALYEKLFF.

The chain employs TRBV12-3 or TRBV12-4 and TRBJ2-5; D unresolved. Trimming stripped 1 base from V and 9 bases from J, with 12 bases between. CDR3 size: 13 residues. CDR3 residues: CASSLGPPRAQYF. DNA of the CDR3: TGTGCCAGCAGTTTAGGCCCCCCCAGAGCCCAGTACTTC.